This TCR beta chain was documented in a study of blood T cell repertoires in COVID-19. The V end lost 1 base, the J end lost 11 bases, and 11 bases lay between the germline ends. Germline V gives CDR1 MDHEN, CDR2 SYDVKM. CDR3 length equals 12 residues. Repertoires were generated with immunoSEQ multiplex PCR, while TCRdb's copy carries only in-frame clones and drops some. The sample has about 390,000 clones; around 87% are singletons. The chain employs TRBV28 and TRBJ1-1; no definite D call. Sequenced sample: peripheral blood. This TCR was sampled from a woman aged 55-69 years with COVID-19, enrolled during active disease. CDR3 sequence: CASSLFGGLAFF. CDR3 DNA: TGTGCCAGCAGTTTATTCGGAGGGTTGGCTTTCTTT.